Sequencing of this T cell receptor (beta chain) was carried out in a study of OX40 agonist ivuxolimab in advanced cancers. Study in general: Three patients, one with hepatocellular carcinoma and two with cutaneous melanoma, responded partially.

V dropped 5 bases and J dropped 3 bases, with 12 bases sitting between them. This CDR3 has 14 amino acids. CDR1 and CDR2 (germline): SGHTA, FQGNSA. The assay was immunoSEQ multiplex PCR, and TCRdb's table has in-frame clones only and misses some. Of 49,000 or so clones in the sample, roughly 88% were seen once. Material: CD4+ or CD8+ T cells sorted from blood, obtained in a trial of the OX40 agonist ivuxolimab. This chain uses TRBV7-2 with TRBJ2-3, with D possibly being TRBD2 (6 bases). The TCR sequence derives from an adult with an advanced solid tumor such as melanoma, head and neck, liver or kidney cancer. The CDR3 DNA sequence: TGTGCCAGCAGCCGGAGGGCCGGTACAGATACGCAGTATTTT. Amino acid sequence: CASSRRAGTDTQYF. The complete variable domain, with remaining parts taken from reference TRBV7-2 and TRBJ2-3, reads GAGVSQSPSNKVTEKGKDVELRCDPISGHTALYWYRQSLGQGLEFLIYFQGNSAPDKSGLPSDRFSAERTGGSVSTLTIQRTQQEDSAVYLCASSRRAGTDTQYFGPGTRLTVL.